This TCR beta chain was sequenced in a study of CD8+ T cells in alopecia areata. Sequencing used cDNA as its template, made by extracting RNA and reverse transcribing it. TCRdb's table, derived via immunoSEQ multiplex PCR, lists solely in-frame clones and lacks some. The sample lists 110,000 or so clones, roughly 69% occurring once. The germline CDR1 and CDR2 sequences are SEHNR and FQNEAQ (reference sequence). V lost 6 bases and J lost 4, with 18 bases in between. The CDR3 extends over 15 amino acids. In this sample, this clone turned up once. The gene calls are TRBV7-9 and TRBJ2-5, with D possibly called TRBD1 or TRBD2 (6 bases each). Sequencing was done on a sample of CD4+ T cells sorted from blood. The origin of this receptor is a human donor in good health. The CDR3 is CASRTDQGRSETQYF. The CDR3 region has the DNA TGTGCCAGCAGAACGGACCAGGGGAGGTCAGAGACCCAGTACTTC.